Each of the 26 T cell receptor beta chains below was sequenced from the same sample in a study of blood T cell repertoires in COVID-19. Clones were read by immunoSEQ multiplex PCR, and TCRdb kept only the in-frame ones, dropping some. The sample has 100,000 to 150,000 clones, around 90% seen once. Sequenced input: peripheral blood. The source is a man aged 50 to 60 with COVID-19, enrolled during active disease.

This rearrangement joins TRBV5-4 to TRBJ2-2; TRBD1 matches 9 bases. Germline V gene lookup returns CDR1 SGHNT and CDR2 YYREEE (reference sequence). V was clipped by 4 bases and J by 0 bases; unmatched bases: 4. The CDR3 contains 16 residues. CDR3 bases: TGTGCCAGCAGCCCGGGACAGGGTCCGAACACCGGGGAGCTGTTTTTT. Translating it yields CASSPGQGPNTGELFF.

The genes are TRBV3-1 (or the pseudogene TRBV3-2) and TRBJ2-1, with 10 bases that match TRBD2. The V gene end was trimmed by 0 bases and the J gene end by 9 bases; junction bases not matched to a gene: 14. In germline, CDR1 is LGHDT, CDR2 YNNKEL (reference sequence). This CDR3 spans 18 amino acids. In DNA, the CDR3 is TGTGCCAGCAGCCAAGATGTTGGGTTTCGAGCGGGAGGGACTGAGCAGTTCTTC. Protein: CASSQDVGFRAGGTEQFF.

The CDR3 DNA reads TGTGCCAGCTGGCCAGGGGGAAGTCAGCCCCAGCATTTT. This codes for CASWPGGSQPQHF. This chain uses TRBV28 with TRBJ1-5, with 7 bases aligning to TRBD1. The V segment lost 8 bases and the J segment 6 bases; nucleotides outside the gene matches: 7. Germline assignment: CDR1 MDHEN and CDR2 SYDVKM. This CDR3 is built from 13 residues.

The chain links TRBV2 to TRBJ1-2, with D uncertain. Trimming stripped 4 bases from V and 2 bases from J, with 5 bases between. CDR1 and CDR2 from the germline V gene are SNHLY and FYNNEI. This CDR3 is 12 amino acids long. CDR3 sequence reads: CASSAQNYGYTF. The CDR3 DNA reads as TGTGCCAGCAGTGCACAGAACTATGGCTACACCTTC. The entire variable domain, with the rest obtained from reference TRBV2 and TRBJ1-2, is as follows: EPEVTQTPSHQVTQMGQEVILRCVPISNHLYFYWYRQILGQKVEFLVSFYNNEISEKSEIFDDQFSVERPDGSNFTLKIRSTKLEDSAMYFCASSAQNYGYTFGSGTRLTVV.

V and J are TRBV5-1 and TRBJ2-5; TRBD1 matches at 7 bases. The CDR3 consists of 16 residues. In germline, CDR1 is SGHRS, CDR2 YFSETQ. The trim removed 3 bases at V and 7 bases at J, leaving 15 bases unmatched. The CDR3: CASSSPPGQWVGTQYF. In DNA form, the CDR3 reads TGCGCCAGCAGCTCACCCCCGGGACAGTGGGTGGGGACCCAGTACTTC.

The chain is built from TRBV28 and TRBJ2-7; TRBD1 aligns across 7 bases. CDR1 and CDR2 (germline): MDHEN, SYDVKM. This CDR3 has 13 amino acids. V lost 6 bases, J lost 6 bases, and 8 bases stayed unmatched. The CDR3: CASRRDRRFEQYF. CDR3 nucleotides: TGTGCCAGCAGACGGGACAGAAGGTTCGAGCAGTACTTC.

This chain uses TRBV9 with TRBJ2-5; TRBD2 matches 16 bases. The J segment lost 5 bases and the V segment lost 4 bases, leaving 11 bases of the junction unmatched. The CDR3 length is 18 residues. Germline V lookup: CDR1 SGDLS, CDR2 YYNGEE. The CDR3: CASSPPGLAGGPDETQYF. CDR3 sequence (DNA): TGTGCCAGCAGCCCCCCGGGACTAGCGGGAGGGCCGGACGAGACCCAGTACTTC.

The J gene is TRBJ1-1, the V gene TRBV30; D is possibly TRBD1 (6 bases). The CDR3 length is 12 residues. CDR1 and CDR2 from the germline V gene are GTSNPN and SVGIG (reference sequence). Trimming cost V 5 bases and J 2 bases, with 9 bases left between them. The CDR3 DNA follows: TGTGCCTGGCAGGGGTTAAACACTGAAGCTTTCTTT. Protein product: CAWQGLNTEAFF.

V and J are TRBV20-1 and TRBJ2-7; D is uncertain. The CDR3 has 11 amino acids. Germline V gives CDR1 DFQATT, CDR2 SNEGSKA (reference sequence). Trimming stripped 6 bases from V and 3 bases from J, with 9 bases between. CDR3: CSAETDYEQYF. The CDR3 DNA follows: TGCAGTGCAGAGACTGACTACGAGCAGTACTTC.

This clone was observed a single time. The chain has TRBV21-1 and TRBJ2-2; TRBD1 is the table's D call, not checked against the DNA. TRBV21-1 is a documented pseudogene. This CDR3 region has 16 residues. Here the CDR3 DNA reads TGTGCCAGCAGCAAAGCAGCCAGGGTGGGCACCGGGGAGCTGTTTTTT. It encodes CASSKAARVGTGELFF.

The V call is TRBV10-1, the J call TRBJ2-3; D might be TRBD2 (5 bases). The germline gives CDR1 WNHNN, CDR2 SYGVQD (reference sequence). V was trimmed by 5 bases and J by 2 bases, leaving 11 bases between them. This CDR3 has 14 amino acids. The DNA for the CDR3 is TGCGCCAGCAGTCCCAGCGGAAACACAGATACGCAGTATTTT. Its protein product is CASSPSGNTDTQYF.

The V and J genes are TRBV23-1 and TRBJ1-1, with a possible D match to TRBD1 (5 bases). TRBV23-1 qualifies as an ORF whose function is uncertain. The CDR3 runs 18 residues. Deletions cut 0 bases from V and 4 bases from J, with 21 bases between. CDR3 sequence (DNA): TGCGCCAGCAGTCAATCGAGGGGCAGCTTCATGGGGGGCACTGAAGCTTTCTTT. Protein product: CASSQSRGSFMGGTEAFF.

The V and J genes are TRBV30 and TRBJ2-5; D may be TRBD2 (5 bases). V shed 5 bases and J shed 0 bases, with 7 bases lying between them. Germline values: CDR1 GTSNPN, CDR2 SVGIG (reference sequence). The CDR3 has 12 amino acids. Written as DNA, the CDR3 is TGTGCCTGGGCCGGGAACCAAGAGACCCAGTACTTC. Residues: CAWAGNQETQYF.

Remarks on this clone: Compared with germline, one end of the junction differs, possibly owing to a read error. This chain links TRBV15 with TRBJ1-5; no firm D call. The V gene's germline CDR1 is LNHNV and CDR2 YYDKDF (reference sequence). The CDR3 spans 14 residues. CDR3 sequence (DNA): TGTGCCACCAGCGGAGATTACACCAATCAGCCCCAGCATTTT. It yields the protein CATSGDYTNQPQHF.

The rearrangement joins TRBV9 to TRBJ1-4; perhaps TRBD1 as D (6 bases). V was clipped by 0 bases and J by 0 bases, with 12 bases between them. Germline assignment: CDR1 SGDLS and CDR2 YYNGEE. CDR3 length: 17 amino acids. The DNA of the CDR3 is TGTGCCAGCAGCGTAGACAGGGAACCTACAACTAATGAAAAACTGTTTTTT. Translating it yields CASSVDREPTTNEKLFF.

The chain joins TRBV2 to TRBJ2-3, with 13 bases fitting TRBD2. Germline trimming cut 8 bases from V and 4 bases from J; bases unmatched to any gene: 6. This CDR3 has 15 amino acids. Germline V gene data show CDR1 as SNHLY and CDR2 as FYNNEI. CDR3 residues: CASLTGTSGADTQYF. The CDR3 DNA is TGTGCCAGCTTAACCGGGACTAGCGGGGCAGATACGCAGTATTTT. Based on the CDR3 plus reference TRBV2 and TRBJ2-3, the full variable domain is EPEVTQTPSHQVTQMGQEVILRCVPISNHLYFYWYRQILGQKVEFLVSFYNNEISEKSEIFDDQFSVERPDGSNFTLKIRSTKLEDSAMYFCASLTGTSGADTQYFGPGTRLTVL.

Only a few counts were recorded for this clone. Other nucleotide sequences from this sample produce the same CDR3. This chain joins TRBV11-2 and TRBJ1-1; D gene unclear. The CDR3 covers 13 residues. CDR1 and CDR2 (germline): SGHAT, FQNNGV. Between the trimmed V and J ends, which lost 0 bases and 1 base, there was a span of 3 bases. In DNA form, the CDR3 reads TGTGCCAGCAGCTTAGACAGGAACACTGAAGCTTTCTTT. This encodes CASSLDRNTEAFF.

This chain uses TRBV7-9 with TRBJ2-7; TRBD1 is a possible D gene (6 bases). V shed 5 bases and J shed 2 bases, with 13 bases lying between them. There are 14 residues in the CDR3. CDR1 and CDR2 from the germline V gene are SEHNR and FQNEAQ (reference sequence). CDR3 nucleotides: TGTGCCAGCAGCCTCGACAGGAGACCCTACGAGCAGTACTTC. Translating it yields CASSLDRRPYEQYF.

This rearrangement joins TRBV28 to TRBJ2-1; no clear D. The germline V gene has CDR1 MDHEN and CDR2 SYDVKM. The CDR3 runs to 10 residues. Trimming took off 3 bases at V and 10 bases at J, with 4 bases between the two ends. In DNA form, the CDR3 reads TGTGCCAGCAGTTTCGGGGAGCAGTTCTTC. Protein product: CASSFGEQFF. Combining the CDR3 with reference TRBV28 and TRBJ2-1 gives the whole variable domain DVKVTQSSRYLVKRTGEKVFLECVQDMDHENMFWYRQDPGLGLRLIYFSYDVKMKEKGDIPEGYSVSREKKERFSLILESASTNQTSMYLCASSFGEQFFGPGTRLTVL.

The chain couples TRBV18 to TRBJ1-2, with D unclear. Germline V CDR1 and CDR2: KGHSH, LQKENI. V lost 0 bases to trimming and J lost 4 bases, with 9 bases between them. The CDR3 extends over 14 amino acids. The CDR3 spells CASSPPAGSYGYTF. CDR3 nucleotides: TGTGCCAGCTCACCACCGGCAGGCAGCTATGGCTACACCTTC.

The CDR3 sequence is CASRASGQENTEAFF. DNA of the CDR3: TGTGCCAGCAGGGCCTCGGGACAGGAGAACACTGAAGCTTTCTTT. The chain is built from TRBV6-5 and TRBJ1-1; TRBD1 matches at 8 bases. Germline-derived CDR1 and CDR2 are MNHEY and SVGAGI. The CDR3 length is 15 residues. With V trimmed by 6 bases and J by 1 base, 7 bases remained unmatched.

The V call is TRBV7-6, the J call TRBJ1-4; 9 nucleotides line up with TRBD1. The trim removed 4 bases at V and 7 bases at J, leaving 4 bases unmatched. The length of the CDR3 is 14 residues. The germline V gene encodes CDR1 SGHVS and CDR2 FNYEAQ. CDR3 loop: CASSSGQGREKLFF. Here the CDR3 DNA reads TGTGCCAGCAGCTCGGGACAGGGTCGTGAAAAACTGTTTTTT.

The chain joins TRBV19 to TRBJ1-1; weak D call: TRBD1 (5 bases). With 4 bases removed from V and 4 bases from J, the gap between germline ends came to 10 bases. Germline V lookup: CDR1 LNHDA, CDR2 SQIVND (reference sequence). This CDR3 spans 13 amino acids. The CDR3 is CASSSPGATEAFF. The DNA for the CDR3 is TGTGCCAGTAGTAGTCCTGGGGCCACTGAAGCTTTCTTT.

The V gene is TRBV11-2, the J gene TRBJ2-1; TRBD2 agrees at 7 bases. Losses at the gene ends were 3 bases for V and 7 bases for J; bases not matched to a gene: 9. This CDR3 contains 15 residues. The germline V gene encodes CDR1 SGHAT and CDR2 FQNNGV. CDR3 sequence reads: CASSFGRKNANEQFF. The CDR3 DNA sequence: TGTGCCAGCAGCTTCGGGAGGAAAAATGCGAATGAGCAGTTCTTC.

The chain couples TRBV28 to TRBJ2-3; D remains ambiguous. V dropped 6 bases and J dropped 2 bases, with 18 bases sitting between them. The V gene's germline CDR1 is MDHEN and CDR2 SYDVKM. The CDR3 is 16 residues long. CDR3 residues: CASSIPTGSTTDTQYF. CDR3 nucleotides: TGTGCCAGCAGCATCCCTACGGGTTCTACCACAGATACGCAGTATTTT.

This sequence joins TRBV5-4 and TRBJ2-5, with D tentatively TRBD1 (5 bases). Deletions cut 2 bases from V and 5 bases from J, with 10 bases between. Germline V gene sequence: CDR1 SGHNT, CDR2 YYREEE (reference sequence). The CDR3 is 13 amino acids. The CDR3 DNA reads TGTGCCAGCAGCTTAATAGGGGCCGAGACCCAGTACTTC. The encoded protein is CASSLIGAETQYF.